These T cell receptor beta chains were read from a single sample in a study of vaccination effects on CD4 cells after COVID-19. The protocol was immunoSEQ multiplex PCR, while the TCRdb copy is restricted to in-frame clones and leaves out a portion. The profile shows about 31,000 clones, 80% to 85% of them singletons. These receptors have no known antigen. Sample: CD4+ T cells from PBMCs cultured with SARS-CoV-2 spike peptides, taken after COVID-19 vaccination. These receptors were collected from a human donor who received a COVID-19 vaccine. Some clones in this sample may be carry-over from other donors' samples. The CDR3 runs from the conserved cysteine through the conserved F or W. D genes are given only for firm matches. Not all rows give a size; the values are once, few, many and, for expanded clones, a class.

V: TRBV7-6
D: NA
J: TRBJ2-2
size: few
DNA: TGTGCCAGCAGCCTAGAGGGAGGACTAAACACCGGGGAGCTGTTTTTT
CDR3: CASSLEGGLNTGELFF

V: TRBV14
D: NA
J: TRBJ2-3
size: once
DNA: TGTGCCAGCAGCCTTCAGATCTCTCGGGATACGCAGTATTTT
CDR3: CASSLQISRDTQYF

V: TRBV7-8
D: NA
J: TRBJ2-5
size: NA
DNA: TGTGCCAGCAGTCCGAGCGTGGGGCCTGGGGAGACCCAGTACTTC
CDR3: CASSPSVGPGETQYF

V: TRBV29-1
D: TRBD1
J: TRBJ1-2
size: once
DNA: TGCAGCGTTCAAGGGGGGACAGCGGGCTTGGGAAGCTATGGCTACACCTTC
CDR3: CSVQGGTAGLGSYGYTF

V: TRBV30
D: NA
J: TRBJ2-1
size: few
DNA: TGTGCCTGGAGTGCGACAGTTTCCTACAATGAGCAGTTCTTC
CDR3: CAWSATVSYNEQFF

V: TRBV28
D: TRBD1
J: TRBJ1-2
size: NA
DNA: TGTGCCAGCGAAAACAGGGGGCATTATGGCTACACCTTC
CDR3: CASENRGHYGYTF

V: TRBV9
D: NA
J: TRBJ1-5
size: NA
DNA: TGTGCCAGCAGCGCCGGACAGATGAATCAGCCCCAGCATTTT
CDR3: CASSAGQMNQPQHF

V: TRBV28
D: TRBD1
J: TRBJ1-2
size: NA
DNA: TGTGCCAGCAGTCCCCCAGACAGGGAATATGGCTACACCTTC
CDR3: CASSPPDREYGYTF

V: TRBV5-4
D: TRBD1
J: TRBJ1-2
size: few
DNA: TGTGCCAGCAGCTTGGCCGACAGGGGGTCTGTCTATGGCTACACCTTC
CDR3: CASSLADRGSVYGYTF

V: TRBV6-2/TRBV6-3
D: NA
J: TRBJ2-1
size: NA
DNA: TGTGCCAGCAGTCGGGACTCTAGCTCCTACAATGAGCAGTTCTTC
CDR3: CASSRDSSSYNEQFF

V: TRBV7-2
D: NA
J: TRBJ2-6
size: NA
DNA: TGTGCCAGCAGCTTAAGAGGGGTCTCTGGGGCCAACGTCCTGACTTTC
CDR3: CASSLRGVSGANVLTF

V: TRBV3-1/TRBV3-2
D: TRBD2
J: TRBJ2-5
size: NA
DNA: TGTGCCAGCAGCCAAGAGGGAGGACTAGCGGGGGAGGGAGAGACCCAGTACTTC
CDR3: CASSQEGGLAGEGETQYF

V: TRBV3-1/TRBV3-2
D: TRBD2
J: TRBJ2-6
size: NA
DNA: TGTGCCAGCAGCCCCGGGGGGTCTGGGGCCAACGTCCTGACTTTC
CDR3: CASSPGGSGANVLTF

V: TRBV18
D: NA
J: TRBJ1-4
size: NA
DNA: TGTGCCAGCTCACCCAACGGTGGAGGGATCGATGAAAAACTGTTTTTT
CDR3: CASSPNGGGIDEKLFF

V: TRBV28
D: NA
J: TRBJ1-5
size: few
DNA: TGTGCCAGCAGTAGGGGAGGGGTTCAGCCCCAGCATTTT
CDR3: CASSRGGVQPQHF

V: TRBV3-1/TRBV3-2
D: NA
J: TRBJ1-2
size: NA
DNA: TGTGCCAGCAGCCATGCCCCCAGGGATAAGAGTTACACCTTC
CDR3: CASSHAPRDKSYTF

V: TRBV6-5
D: NA
J: TRBJ2-2
size: NA
DNA: TGTGCCAGCAGTTCCGGTGCGAACACCGGGGAGCTGTTTTTT
CDR3: CASSSGANTGELFF

V: TRBV29-1
D: TRBD2
J: TRBJ2-5
size: NA
DNA: TGCAGCGTTGGCCCCCAGCGGGGGGTTTACCCGCAGACCCAGTACTTC
CDR3: CSVGPQRGVYPQTQYF

V: TRBV5-1
D: TRBD1
J: TRBJ2-1
size: NA
DNA: TGCGCCAGCAGCTTGTTTCTGGGACAGGGAGGGGATGAGCAGTTCTTC
CDR3: CASSLFLGQGGDEQFF

V: TRBV7-2
D: TRBD1
J: TRBJ1-2
size: NA
DNA: TGTGCCAGCAGCTCACCCGGGACAGGGGGTAAAAGCTATGGCTACACCTTC
CDR3: CASSSPGTGGKSYGYTF

V: TRBV2
D: TRBD1
J: TRBJ2-5
size: NA
DNA: TGTGCCAGCAGTACCCATGGACAGGGAGAGACCCAGTACTTC
CDR3: CASSTHGQGETQYF

V: TRBV5-1
D: TRBD1
J: TRBJ2-2
size: NA
DNA: TGCGCCAGCAGCTCAGGGACAGGTCTTAACACCGGGGAGCTGTTTTTT
CDR3: CASSSGTGLNTGELFF

V: TRBV7-2
D: TRBD1
J: TRBJ1-2
size: once
DNA: TGTGCCAGCAGCCTGCTACAGGGGTTAGATGGCTACACCTTC
CDR3: CASSLLQGLDGYTF

V: TRBV7-2
D: NA
J: TRBJ2-1
size: NA
DNA: TGTGCCAGCAGCTTAGCGTCGGCAGGGCTTAGGAGGTTCTTC
CDR3: CASSLASAGLRRFF

V: TRBV7-3
D: NA
J: TRBJ1-6
size: NA
DNA: TGTGCCAGCAGCTTAATAGGGCAGGGAATGACACCCCTCCACTTT
CDR3: CASSLIGQGMTPLHF

V: TRBV7-2
D: TRBD1
J: TRBJ1-6
size: NA
DNA: TGTGCCAGCAGCTTAGCGGGGACAGAGATAAATTCACCCCTCCACTTT
CDR3: CASSLAGTEINSPLHF

V: TRBV21-1
D: NA
J: TRBJ2-7
size: NA
DNA: TGTGCCAGCAGCAATCCCGGGGGGTCTAGCGGGACAGACGAGCAGTACTTC
CDR3: CASSNPGGSSGTDEQYF

V: TRBV9
D: NA
J: TRBJ2-2
size: medium-sized
DNA: TGTGCCAGCAGCGTAAACGTGGGGGTCCGGGAGCTGTTTTTT
CDR3: CASSVNVGVRELFF

V: TRBV4-1
D: NA
J: TRBJ1-3
size: once
DNA: TGCGCCAGCAGCCCTCCGCAGGGCTCTGGAAACACCATATATTTT
CDR3: CASSPPQGSGNTIYF

V: TRBV14
D: NA
J: TRBJ1-5
size: NA
DNA: TGTGCCAGCAGCCAAGGAGGGGTGGGCAATCAGCCCCAGCATTTT
CDR3: CASSQGGVGNQPQHF

V: TRBV4-1
D: TRBD2
J: TRBJ2-5
size: NA
DNA: TGCGCCAGCAGCCAACATACTAGCGGGGGCCCCCAAGAGACCCAGTACTTC
CDR3: CASSQHTSGGPQETQYF

V: TRBV5-1
D: NA
J: TRBJ2-5
size: NA
DNA: TGCGCCAGCAGGGTGGGGTCCCAAGAGACCCAGTACTTC
CDR3: CASRVGSQETQYF

V: TRBV7-3
D: NA
J: TRBJ1-1
size: NA
DNA: TGTGCCAGCAGCTTATCCCCGGCGGCGAACACTGAAGCTTTCTTT
CDR3: CASSLSPAANTEAFF

V: TRBV7-2
D: NA
J: TRBJ2-2
size: NA
DNA: TGTGCCAGCAGCCCTTTGGGGGCAGGGGGGGCCGGGGAGCTGTTTTTT
CDR3: CASSPLGAGGAGELFF

V: TRBV30
D: NA
J: TRBJ1-2
size: NA
DNA: TGTGCCTGGAGTGTATCCGGAGAAGCTAACTATGGCTACACCTTC
CDR3: CAWSVSGEANYGYTF

V: TRBV2
D: NA
J: TRBJ2-4
size: NA
DNA: TGTGCCAGCAGTGAACCAGTAGCCAAAAACATTCAGTACTTC
CDR3: CASSEPVAKNIQYF

V: TRBV7-3
D: TRBD2
J: TRBJ2-5
size: NA
DNA: TGTGCCAGCAGCTTAACTAGCGGGGAGACCCAGTACTTC
CDR3: CASSLTSGETQYF

V: TRBV18
D: TRBD2
J: TRBJ2-3
size: once
DNA: TGTGCCAGCTCACCAGCGGGGGGCCAGTACTCAGATACGCAGTATTTT
CDR3: CASSPAGGQYSDTQYF

V: TRBV5-1
D: NA
J: TRBJ2-1
size: NA
DNA: TGCGCCAGCAGCTTGGTAGTAACAACGGGGAATGAGCAGTTCTTC
CDR3: CASSLVVTTGNEQFF